This T cell receptor beta chain was sequenced during a study of PD-L1 blockade in urothelial cancer. Study in general: From 0 to 3 prior chemotherapy regimens had been given to the patients.

Findings and caveats of the study: Below-median blood TCR clonality before treatment forecast better survival.

The repertoire was sequenced with immunoSEQ multiplex PCR; TCRdb's copy has only in-frame clones and lacks some. The table has 35,000 to 45,000 clones, 83% seen once. Remarks on this clone: Its specificity is unknown.

Per the germline V gene, CDR1 is SGHDN and CDR2 is FVKESK. The CDR3 contains 13 residues. Between the trimmed V and J ends, which lost 2 bases and 7 bases, there was a span of 6 bases. Time point reported: peripheral blood 6 weeks after treatment start. Patients each gave 1 to 8 samples, pretreatment and on-treatment. This chain joins TRBV14 and TRBJ1-6; D is unresolved. The input for sequencing was PBMCs, taken around atezolizumab (anti-PD-L1) treatment. This TCR was sampled from a man aged 55 to 70 with urothelial cancer. The CDR3 region is CASSQIVNSPLHF. The CDR3 coding sequence is TGTGCCAGCAGCCAAATAGTGAATTCACCCCTCCACTTT.